One and the same sample provided the 32 T cell receptor beta chains below, sequenced in a study of T-cell memory formation after mild COVID-19. TCRdb redid the calling of the 5' RACE reads with MiXCR, one entry per CDR3 protein. The repertoire holds about 300,000 distinct CDR3 sequences, with 15% to 20% as singletons. Source material: PBMCs or a T cell subset sorted from them (not recorded which). These TCRs come from a man aged 18 to 30 who had mild COVID-19 (a few samples of this study predate the infection). Cell type and time point are not known.

The J gene is TRBJ2-7, the V gene TRBV7-6; possible D gene TRBD1, 6 bases. The V and J ends lost 5 bases and 5 bases respectively, with 16 bases between them. The CDR3 has 14 residues. Germline CDR1 SGHVS, CDR2 FNYEAQ. The CDR3 is CASSLDQGFNEQYF. DNA of the CDR3: TGTGCCAGCAGCCTCGACCAGGGGTTCAACGAGCAGTACTTC.

This clonotype occurred a few times. The rearrangement joins TRBV9 to TRBJ2-5; 11 nucleotides match TRBD2. This CDR3 comprises 15 residues. J was trimmed by 1 base and V by 4 bases; bases with no gene match: 3. Germline-derived CDR1 and CDR2 are SGDLS and YYNGEE. CDR3: CASSPLAGGQETQYF. In nucleotides, the CDR3 is TGTGCCAGCAGCCCTCTAGCGGGGGGCCAAGAGACCCAGTACTTC.

V is TRBV7-3 and J is TRBJ2-2; D is uncertain. V shed 5 bases and J shed 7 bases, with 14 bases lying between them. The CDR3 sequence is 14 residues long. Germline V gene data show CDR1 as SGHTA and CDR2 as FQGTGA. The DNA of the CDR3 is TGTGCCAGCAGCAAGACTCCTCCTGACGGGGAGCTGTTTTTT. It codes for CASSKTPPDGELFF.

This clonotype appeared a few times. The genes are TRBV30 and TRBJ2-1; 8 positions match TRBD1. Germline values: CDR1 GTSNPN, CDR2 SVGIG (reference sequence). With V trimmed by 4 bases and J by 8 bases, 7 bases remained unmatched. This CDR3 contains 13 residues. CDR3 bases: TGTGCCTGGATTTTCGACAGGGGTGATGAGCAGTTCTTC. Amino acids: CAWIFDRGDEQFF. Supplemented by reference TRBV30 and TRBJ2-1, the full variable domain reads SQTIHQWPATLVQPVGSPLSLECTVEGTSNPNLYWYRQAAGRGLQLLFYSVGIGQISSEVPQNLSASRPQDRQFILSSKKLLLSDSGFYLCAWIFDRGDEQFFGPGTRLTVL.

The chain is built from TRBV6-1 and TRBJ1-2; D not resolved. The germline V gene has CDR1 MNHNS and CDR2 SASEGT. This CDR3 is built from 14 residues. V gave up 3 bases and J gave up 1 base, with 9 bases separating them. The chain's CDR3 is CASSEGGINYGYTF. The CDR3 nucleotides are TGTGCCAGCAGTGAGGGTGGAATTAACTATGGCTACACCTTC.

This chain joins TRBV6-5 and TRBJ1-2; no clear D gene. Germline CDR1 reads MNHEY; CDR2 reads SVGAGI. V was clipped by 7 bases and J by 8 bases, with 17 bases between them. The CDR3 contains 13 residues. CDR3 in DNA: TGTGCCAGCACCCGAACCGGGGAAGGGGGCTACACCTTC. Amino acid sequence: CASTRTGEGGYTF.

The genes are TRBV3-1 and TRBJ2-1, with D possibly TRBD2 on 5 matching bases. The germline V and J ends were trimmed by 3 bases and 5 bases, with 11 bases remaining between them. The CDR3 is 14 residues long. Germline lookup yields CDR1 LGHDT and CDR2 YNNKEL (reference sequence). The CDR3 nucleotides read TGTGCCAGCAGCCACCCGGCCGGGGACAATGAGCAGTTCTTC. Encoded protein: CASSHPAGDNEQFF.

This sequence joins TRBV5-1 and TRBJ1-4; unclear D gene. V was pared by 4 bases and J by 8 bases, with 15 bases between. Per the germline V gene, CDR1 is SGHRS and CDR2 is YFSETQ. CDR3 length: 14 amino acids. The CDR3 DNA reads as TGCGCCAGCAGCCCGCAGGCCGAGGACGAAAAACTGTTTTTT. It specifies CASSPQAEDEKLFF. Full variable domain (rest looked up from reference TRBV5-1 and TRBJ1-4): KAGVTQTPRYLIKTRGQQVTLSCSPISGHRSVSWYQQTPGQGLQFLFEYFSETQRNKGNFPGRFSGRQFSNSRSEMNVSTLELGDSALYLCASSPQAEDEKLFFGSGTQLSVL.

V gene TRBV4-3 combines with J gene TRBJ2-3; tentative D call: TRBD2 (7 bases). V was cut by 6 bases and J by 1 base, with 14 bases left in between. The CDR3 is made up of 15 amino acids. Looked up from germline, CDR1 is LGHNA and CDR2 is YSLEER. The CDR3 region is CASSRGGVGTDTQYF. As DNA, the CDR3 is TGCGCCAGCAGTCGAGGGGGGGTAGGCACAGATACGCAGTATTTT.

This clonotype came up once. The chain uses TRBV6-1 and TRBJ1-2; 9 nucleotides match TRBD1. Unmatched junction bases numbered 6, after V lost 4 bases and J lost 6 bases. Per germline, CDR1 MNHNS and CDR2 SASEGT. The CDR3 extends over 14 amino acids. CDR3 residues: CASSARGQGHGYTF. CDR3 nucleotides: TGTGCCAGCAGTGCCCGGGGACAGGGCCATGGCTACACCTTC.

This clonotype was seen only once. V usage is TRBV29-1 and J usage is TRBJ1-1, with 7 bases that match TRBD1. Germline trimming cut 4 bases from V and 4 bases from J; bases unmatched to any gene: 3. The CDR3 runs 12 residues. CDR1 is SQVTM, CDR2 ANQGSEA, per germline. This chain's CDR3 is CSVVAGGTEAFF. In DNA, the CDR3 is TGCAGCGTTGTGGCAGGGGGCACTGAAGCTTTCTTT.

The rearrangement uses TRBV7-2 and TRBJ2-5; TRBD2 aligns across 10 bases. Germline CDR1 is SGHTA and CDR2 is FQGNSA. This CDR3 contains 15 residues. The V segment lost 2 bases and the J segment 6 bases; nucleotides outside the gene matches: 6. CDR3 nucleotides: TGTGCCAGCAGCTTACCCAGCGGGGGGGCCAAGACCCAGTACTTC. Protein product: CASSLPSGGAKTQYF.

This clonotype was seen more than once but under ten times. The chain couples TRBV7-2 to TRBJ2-6; D gene ambiguous. CDR1 and CDR2 from the germline V gene are SGHTA and FQGNSA. The CDR3 loop spans 15 amino acids. Trimming removed 1 base from V and 2 bases from J, with 6 bases in between. DNA for the CDR3: TGTGCCAGCAGCTTAGGGCCAACTGGGGCCAACGTCCTGACTTTC. This translates into CASSLGPTGANVLTF.

This clonotype appeared many times. V is TRBV5-1 and J is TRBJ1-1, with 11 nucleotides matching TRBD1. In germline, CDR1 is SGHRS, CDR2 YFSETQ. V dropped 4 bases and J dropped 5; count of bases not matched to a gene: 4. The CDR3 is made up of 14 amino acids. CDR3 residues: CASSKDRGPTEAFF. For the CDR3, the DNA is TGCGCCAGCAGCAAGGACAGGGGGCCTACTGAAGCTTTCTTT.

DNA for the CDR3: TGCAGCGTTGGGGGCCTAGGCAGCAATCAGCCCCAGCATTTT. Translation: CSVGGLGSNQPQHF. This chain joins TRBV29-1 and TRBJ1-5; perhaps TRBD1 as D (5 bases). The CDR3 spans 14 residues. Germline CDR1 reads SQVTM; CDR2 reads ANQGSEA. V was trimmed by 4 bases and J by 1 base, leaving 11 bases between them.

This sequence joins TRBV7-9 and TRBJ2-3; D is perhaps TRBD2 (6 bases). This CDR3 has 12 amino acids. Deletions cut 8 bases from V and 3 bases from J, with 9 bases between. Germline values: CDR1 SEHNR, CDR2 FQNEAQ (reference sequence). This CDR3 is CASSAGTDTQYF. CDR3 DNA: TGTGCCAGCTCTGCGGGAACAGATACGCAGTATTTT.

The J gene is TRBJ1-5, the V gene TRBV6-5; weak D call: TRBD1 (6 bases). V lost 5 bases and J 1 base, leaving 15 bases between the germline ends. The germline CDR1 and CDR2 sequences are MNHEY and SVGAGI. The CDR3 is 16 residues long. The CDR3 DNA sequence: TGTGCCAGCAGTAGGGGATCGACAGGAAGCAATCAGCCCCAGCATTTT. As protein: CASSRGSTGSNQPQHF.

The chain couples TRBV7-2 to TRBJ2-1, with unresolved D. Per the germline V gene, CDR1 is SGHTA and CDR2 is FQGNSA. Trimming cost V 5 bases and J 5 bases, with 13 bases left between them. This CDR3 is 14 amino acids long. This chain's CDR3 is CASSHTGSDNEQFF. In DNA form, the CDR3 reads TGTGCCAGCAGCCACACGGGCTCGGACAATGAGCAGTTCTTC.

V gene TRBV4-2 combines with J gene TRBJ2-5; D perhaps matches TRBD1 (5 bases). The CDR3 has 15 amino acids. Germline CDR1 reads LGHNA; CDR2 reads YNFKEQ. V was pared by 0 bases and J by 1 base, with 9 bases between. CDR3 region: CASSQERTGQETQYF. CDR3 nucleotides: TGTGCCAGCAGCCAAGAGAGAACAGGCCAAGAGACCCAGTACTTC.

This clonotype has only a few counts. The chain uses TRBV29-1 and TRBJ2-1, with 12 nucleotides matching TRBD2. Germline-derived CDR1 and CDR2 are SQVTM and ANQGSEA. The CDR3 consists of 13 residues. The ends lost 4 bases at V and 7 bases at J; junction bases unmatched: 2. CDR3 DNA sequence: TGCAGCGTTGTAACTAGCGGGGGGAATGAGCAGTTCTTC. This sequence encodes CSVVTSGGNEQFF.

The rearrangement uses TRBV6-5 and TRBJ1-4; 9 positions agree with TRBD1. V was pared by 6 bases and J by 8 bases, with 10 bases of the junction left unmatched. This CDR3 contains 15 residues. Germline loops: CDR1 MNHEY, CDR2 SVGAGI. The CDR3 loop reads CASSKLDRGLEKLFF. The CDR3 nucleotides read TGTGCCAGCAGCAAACTGGACAGGGGTTTAGAAAAACTGTTTTTT.

The chain has TRBV6-5 and TRBJ2-3, with 11 bases that match TRBD2. The CDR3 loop spans 18 amino acids. Germline values: CDR1 MNHEY, CDR2 SVGAGI. Trimming at V came to 0 bases and at J to 2 bases, leaving 7 bases not matched to a gene. DNA for the CDR3: TGTGCCAGCAGTTACTCGCTTCCTAGCGGGAGGATCACAGATACGCAGTATTTT. Residues: CASSYSLPSGRITDTQYF.

In this sample, this clonotype turned up a few times. The rearrangement links TRBV7-6 to TRBJ2-2; 9 nucleotides line up with TRBD2. Trimming took 5 bases from V and 5 from J; bases not matched to a gene: 9. CDR3 length equals 16 residues. Germline assignment: CDR1 SGHVS and CDR2 FNYEAQ. The CDR3 loop reads CASSALGTSTTGELFF. The CDR3 bases are TGTGCCAGCAGCGCCTTGGGGACTAGCACGACCGGGGAGCTGTTTTTT.

This clonotype occurred a few times. The V gene is TRBV6-4, the J gene TRBJ2-3; D uncertain. From germline, CDR1 is MRHNA and CDR2 SNTAGT. The CDR3 is 14 amino acids. V was pared by 3 bases and J by 0 bases, with 7 bases between. The CDR3: CASSETASTDTQYF. DNA for the CDR3: TGTGCCAGCAGTGAAACCGCTAGCACAGATACGCAGTATTTT.

This clonotype showed up just a few times. V usage is TRBV6-6 and J usage is TRBJ2-5; D uncertain. There are 13 residues in the CDR3. V lost 5 bases, J lost 3 bases, and 10 bases lay in between. CDR1 is MNHNY and CDR2 is SVGAGI in the germline V gene (reference sequence). The CDR3 sequence: CASSRNYKETQYF. CDR3 bases: TGTGCCAGCAGTCGAAACTACAAAGAGACCCAGTACTTC.

V and J are TRBV5-5 and TRBJ2-7; D is perhaps TRBD1 (6 bases). The V gene lost 4 bases and the J gene lost 2 bases, with 13 bases spanning the gap. The length of the CDR3 is 14 residues. From germline, CDR1 is SGHKS and CDR2 YYEKEE (reference sequence). The CDR3 DNA sequence: TGTGCCAGCAGCCCTGACAGGCCTACCTACGAGCAGTACTTC. It codes for CASSPDRPTYEQYF.

The chain employs TRBV11-1 and TRBJ2-5; the match to TRBD2 covers 14 bases. The CDR3 length is 16 residues. Trimming removed 4 bases from V and 3 bases from J; junction bases left unmatched: 4. CDR1 is SGHAT and CDR2 is FQDESV in the germline V gene (reference sequence). The CDR3 sequence: CASSSTTSGGEETQYF. CDR3 sequence (DNA): TGTGCCAGCAGCTCGACGACTAGCGGGGGGGAAGAGACCCAGTACTTC. Filled out from reference TRBV11-1 and TRBJ2-5, the complete variable domain reads EAEVAQSPRYKITEKSQAVAFWCDPISGHATLYWYRQILGQGPELLVQFQDESVVDDSQLPKDRFSAERLKGVDSTLKIQPAELGDSAMYLCASSSTTSGGEETQYFGPGTRLLVL.

The chain links TRBV5-1 to TRBJ2-1; D is perhaps TRBD1 (5 bases). Germline V gene lookup returns CDR1 SGHRS and CDR2 YFSETQ. Between the trimmed V and J ends, which lost 0 bases and 6 bases, there was a span of 7 bases. CDR3 length: 13 residues. The CDR3 coding sequence is TGCGCCAGCAGCTTGGAGGGGCCCAATGAGCAGTTCTTC. Translating gives CASSLEGPNEQFF.

This chain links TRBV29-1 with TRBJ1-2, with 9 bases that match TRBD1. The J segment lost 7 bases and the V segment lost 8 bases, leaving 11 bases of the junction unmatched. This CDR3 has 13 amino acids. Per the germline V gene, CDR1 is SQVTM and CDR2 is ANQGSEA. In DNA, the CDR3 is TGCAGCATCGCACAGGGGGCCTATTCTGGCTACACCTTC. This encodes CSIAQGAYSGYTF.

The chain joins TRBV19 to TRBJ2-5, with TRBD2 identical over 13 bases. The CDR3 is 17 amino acids. CDR1 and CDR2 (germline): LNHDA, SQIVND (reference sequence). J was trimmed by 4 bases and V by 1 base; bases with no gene match: 6. CDR3 DNA: TGTGCCAGTAGTATAGGATTGGGACTAGCGGGGTTAGAGACCCAGTACTTC. Residues: CASSIGLGLAGLETQYF. Together with reference TRBV19 and TRBJ2-5, the CDR3 gives the full variable domain: DGGITQSPKYLFRKEGQNVTLSCEQNLNHDAMYWYRQDPGQGLRLIYYSQIVNDFQKGDIAEGYSVSREKKESFPLTVTSAQKNPTAFYLCASSIGLGLAGLETQYFGPGTRLLVL.

V and J are TRBV7-9 and TRBJ1-5; D gene ambiguous. This CDR3 has 14 residues. Trimming removed 6 bases from V and 1 base from J, with 10 bases in between. Germline-derived CDR1 and CDR2 are SEHNR and FQNEAQ (reference sequence). The CDR3 protein is CASSQSGSNQPQHF. In DNA form, the CDR3 reads TGTGCCAGCAGTCAATCGGGAAGCAATCAGCCCCAGCATTTT.

The chain links TRBV6-6 to TRBJ1-2; D is perhaps TRBD1 (6 bases). This CDR3 is 14 amino acids long. CDR1 is MNHNY and CDR2 is SVGAGI in the germline V gene (reference sequence). V lost 2 bases, J lost 8 bases, and 15 bases lay in between. CDR3 in amino acids: CASSYNRAGEGYTF. The CDR3, as DNA: TGTGCCAGCAGTTACAATCGGGCAGGGGAAGGCTACACCTTC.